What follows are 32 T cell receptor beta chains derived from one specimen sequenced in a study of cytomegalovirus exposure and HLA in healthy donors. The PCR ran on 60 Vbeta and 13 Jbeta primers. Assay: immunoSEQ multiplex PCR; the TCRdb copy retains only in-frame clones and omits some. The sample has 150,000 to 200,000 clones, 75% to 85% seen once. Sequencing was performed on PBMCs. The source is a woman aged 45-60 years in good health and CMV-seronegative.

This clone showed up many times. The V and J genes are TRBV4-3 and TRBJ1-2; perhaps TRBD1 as D (6 bases). The CDR3 spans 16 residues. Germline CDR1 is LGHNA and CDR2 is YSLEER. Trimming took 0 bases from V and 1 from J, leaving 12 bases between them. The CDR3 DNA reads TGCGCCAGCAGCCAAGAAGTGGGACACGATAACTATGGCTACACCTTC. It yields the protein CASSQEVGHDNYGYTF.

The chain has TRBV6-5 and TRBJ1-1; 7 positions agree with TRBD1. CDR3 size: 13 residues. J lost 5 bases, V lost 5 bases, and 5 bases had no gene match. CDR1 MNHEY and CDR2 SVGAGI come from the germline V gene. CDR3 DNA sequence: TGTGCCAGCAGTCGACAGGGAGGAACTGAAGCTTTCTTT. Protein product: CASSRQGGTEAFF.

The genes are TRBV23-1 and TRBJ2-7; a weak D match, TRBD2 (5 bases). TRBV23-1 is identified as an open reading frame with a role that is uncertain. The CDR3 consists of 13 residues. With 0 bases removed from V and 6 bases from J, the gap between germline ends came to 9 bases. CDR3 loop: CASSQSGGREQYF. The DNA of the CDR3 is TGCGCCAGCAGTCAATCAGGCGGGCGCGAGCAGTACTTC.

J is TRBJ2-3 and V is TRBV5-5; D possibly corresponds to TRBD2 (5 bases). Germline CDR1 is SGHKS and CDR2 is YYEKEE (reference sequence). The germline V and J ends were trimmed by 4 bases and 1 base, with 13 bases remaining between them. The CDR3 sequence is 15 residues long. CDR3 bases: TGTGCCAGCAGCCCGAGGGCATATGGCACAGATACGCAGTATTTT. It translates to CASSPRAYGTDTQYF. Using reference TRBV5-5 and TRBJ2-3 for the parts outside the CDR3, the full variable domain is DAGVTQSPTHLIKTRGQQVTLRCSPISGHKSVSWYQQVLGQGPQFIFQYYEKEERGRGNFPDRFSARQFPNYSSELNVNALLLGDSALYLCASSPRAYGTDTQYFGPGTRLTVL.

The chain uses TRBV9 and TRBJ1-2; D possibly corresponds to TRBD1 (5 bases). The CDR3 is 15 amino acids. From germline, CDR1 is SGDLS and CDR2 YYNGEE. The ends were cut back, 3 bases at V and 3 bases at J, with 15 bases in the middle. The CDR3 spells CASSAHRGGDYGYTF. CDR3 in DNA: TGTGCCAGCAGCGCCCACCGGGGCGGGGACTATGGCTACACCTTC.

The chain has TRBV5-4 and TRBJ2-5; the match to TRBD1 covers 9 bases. Germline trimming cut 4 bases from V and 4 bases from J; bases unmatched to any gene: 5. Germline-derived CDR1 and CDR2 are SGHNT and YYREEE (reference sequence). CDR3 length: 14 amino acids. As DNA, the CDR3 is TGTGCCAGCAGCGACGGACAGGGGAGAGAGACCCAGTACTTC. As protein: CASSDGQGRETQYF.

J is TRBJ1-5 and V is TRBV7-9; D remains unclear. Germline V gene sequence: CDR1 SEHNR, CDR2 FQNEAQ (reference sequence). CDR3 length: 16 amino acids. Trimming took 5 bases from V and 7 from J, leaving 21 bases between them. The CDR3, as DNA: TGTGCCAGCAGCGGCACGATAGACGGGGTTGGACAGCCCCAGCATTTT. Its protein is CASSGTIDGVGQPQHF.

The CDR3 is CASSLDPVMSDVYTF. The CDR3 DNA reads as TGCGCCAGCAGCTTGGACCCGGTTATGAGTGATGTCTACACCTTC. The rearrangement uses TRBV5-1 and TRBJ1-2, with D unclear. The CDR3 sequence is 15 residues long. V lost 0 bases to trimming and J lost 10 bases, with 19 bases between them. Per germline, CDR1 SGHRS and CDR2 YFSETQ.

The chain is built from TRBV11-2 and TRBJ1-3, with 10 bases matching TRBD1. J lost 3 bases, V lost 1 base, and 6 bases had no gene match. Germline V CDR1 and CDR2: SGHAT, FQNNGV. The CDR3 extends over 17 amino acids. CDR3 loop: CASSLGRQGAFGNTIYF. In DNA form, the CDR3 reads TGTGCCAGCAGCTTAGGCCGACAGGGGGCATTTGGAAACACCATATATTTT.

This clone was detected once. This chain connects TRBV7-2 to TRBJ1-3; 7 nucleotides match TRBD1. V lost 5 bases to trimming and J lost 0 bases; unmatched junction nucleotides: 4. CDR3 length: 15 residues. Germline V lookup: CDR1 SGHTA, CDR2 FQGNSA. The CDR3 sequence is CASSRDRVSGNTIYF. In DNA, the CDR3 is TGTGCCAGCAGCAGAGACAGGGTCTCTGGAAACACCATATATTTT.

V usage is TRBV6-5 and J usage is TRBJ1-6; a weak D match, TRBD1 (5 bases). V shed 6 bases and J shed 13 bases, with 13 bases lying between them. The germline V gene has CDR1 MNHEY and CDR2 SVGAGI. This CDR3 has 12 residues. CDR3 sequence (DNA): TGTGCCAGCAGCTTCTGGGGCAGTCCCCTCCACTTT. Translating gives CASSFWGSPLHF.

V and J are TRBV15 and TRBJ2-7; a possible D gene is TRBD1 (6 bases). Looked up from germline, CDR1 is LNHNV and CDR2 is YYDKDF (reference sequence). The CDR3 is 15 residues long. V was cut by 1 base and J by 3 bases, with 13 bases left in between. The CDR3 protein is CATSRARQVFYEQYF. CDR3 coding DNA: TGTGCCACCAGCAGAGCCCGACAGGTTTTCTACGAGCAGTACTTC. The whole variable domain, remainder taken from reference TRBV15 and TRBJ2-7, is DAMVIQNPRYQVTQFGKPVTLSCSQTLNHNVMYWYQQKSSQAPKLLFHYYDKDFNNEADTPDNFQSRRPNTSFCFLDIRSPGLGDTAMYLCATSRARQVFYEQYFGPGTRLTVT.

The V and J genes are TRBV5-8 and TRBJ2-2, with D perhaps matching TRBD1 (6 bases). Looked up from germline, CDR1 is SGHTS and CDR2 is YDEGEE. V was shortened by 0 bases and J by 2 bases, with 11 bases between the two germline ends. The CDR3 loop spans 16 amino acids. The CDR3 spells CASSLVGGLNTGELFF. The DNA for the CDR3 is TGTGCCAGCAGCTTGGTTGGGGGCCTCAACACCGGGGAGCTGTTTTTT.

In DNA form, the CDR3 reads TGCGCCAGCAGCCAAGCCTACCGAGACAGGGGTTATGGCTACACCTTC. Translated: CASSQAYRDRGYGYTF. The rearrangement uses TRBV4-3 and TRBJ1-2, with TRBD1 matching over 8 bases. This CDR3 is built from 16 residues. The junction had 9 bases not matched to a gene; V was cut back by 1 base and J by 5 bases. Germline CDR1 and CDR2: LGHNA and YSLEER.

The rearrangement joins TRBV5-1 to TRBJ2-5, with a weak D call TRBD1 (6 bases). The J call could be wrong; TRBJ2-7 is a better fit for the DNA end. CDR1 and CDR2 from the germline V gene are SGHRS and YFSETQ. The CDR3 is made up of 15 amino acids. The CDR3 DNA reads TGCGCCAGCAGCTTGAGGCCCCAGGGGTCCTACGAGCAGTACTTC. It specifies CASSLRPQGSYEQYF.

The CDR3 here is CASSLDRGLAVSHSGANVLTF. In DNA form, the CDR3 reads TGCGCCAGCAGCTTGGACAGGGGGCTAGCGGTATCACACTCTGGGGCCAACGTCCTGACTTTC. The chain links TRBV5-1 to TRBJ2-6, with 9 bases identical to TRBD1. The J segment lost 0 bases and the V segment lost 0 bases, leaving 13 bases of the junction unmatched. CDR3 length: 21 residues. Germline lookup yields CDR1 SGHRS and CDR2 YFSETQ.

The chain uses TRBV7-2 and TRBJ2-3; 7 nucleotides match TRBD2. Germline lookup yields CDR1 SGHTA and CDR2 FQGNSA. The CDR3 loop spans 16 amino acids. Trimming at V came to 0 bases and at J to 6 bases, leaving 9 bases not matched to a gene. Here the CDR3 reads CASSLATALARDTQYF. CDR3 nucleotide sequence: TGTGCCAGCAGCTTAGCGACAGCACTAGCGAGGGATACGCAGTATTTT. The complete variable domain, with remaining parts taken from reference TRBV7-2 and TRBJ2-3, reads GAGVSQSPSNKVTEKGKDVELRCDPISGHTALYWYRQSLGQGLEFLIYFQGNSAPDKSGLPSDRFSAERTGGSVSTLTIQRTQQEDSAVYLCASSLATALARDTQYFGPGTRLTVL.

The J gene is TRBJ1-3, the V gene TRBV4-3; possibly TRBD1 for D (5 bases). Germline values: CDR1 LGHNA, CDR2 YSLEER. Trimming removed 4 bases at V and 8 bases at J, with 12 bases between. This CDR3 spans 13 amino acids. The CDR3 DNA follows: TGCGCCAGCAGCCTGGACGGGGGAGACACCATATATTTT. Amino acid sequence: CASSLDGGDTIYF.

The chain recombines TRBV19 with TRBJ2-2; D is undetermined. V was shortened by 1 base and J by 4 bases, with 10 bases between the two germline ends. CDR1 and CDR2 (germline): LNHDA, SQIVND (reference sequence). This CDR3 contains 15 residues. CDR3 DNA: TGTGCCAGTAGTATAGTAACAGCCTCCACCGGGGAGCTGTTTTTT. It codes for CASSIVTASTGELFF. Supplemented by reference TRBV19 and TRBJ2-2, the full variable domain reads DGGITQSPKYLFRKEGQNVTLSCEQNLNHDAMYWYRQDPGQGLRLIYYSQIVNDFQKGDIAEGYSVSREKKESFPLTVTSAQKNPTAFYLCASSIVTASTGELFFGEGSRLTVL.

The rearrangement joins TRBV5-1 to TRBJ1-1; maybe TRBD1 (6 bases). V dropped 2 bases and J dropped 1 base, with 9 bases sitting between them. CDR3 size: 14 residues. Germline V gene lookup returns CDR1 SGHRS and CDR2 YFSETQ. The CDR3 sequence is CASSLPDRNTEAFF. CDR3 in DNA: TGCGCCAGCAGCTTACCGGACAGGAACACTGAAGCTTTCTTT.

This clone was recorded only once. The rearrangement links TRBV28 to TRBJ1-2; D call uncertain. This CDR3 has 11 residues. Per the germline V gene, CDR1 is MDHEN and CDR2 is SYDVKM. Trimming removed 6 bases from V and 6 bases from J, with 8 bases in between. CDR3 loop: CASSSRDGYTF. CDR3 DNA sequence: TGTGCCAGCAGCTCACGGGATGGCTACACCTTC.

The chain recombines TRBV2 with TRBJ1-1, with a possible D match to TRBD1 (6 bases). This CDR3 is built from 13 residues. Per the germline V gene, CDR1 is SNHLY and CDR2 is FYNNEI. Between the trimmed V and J ends, which lost 8 bases and 2 bases, there was a span of 12 bases. Here the CDR3 DNA reads TGTGCCAGCCAGGCGGACAGAAACACTGAAGCTTTCTTT. It specifies CASQADRNTEAFF.

This clone was detected only once. The chain couples TRBV18 to TRBJ2-5, with D unresolved. V dropped 3 bases and J dropped 4 bases, with 12 bases sitting between them. CDR3 size: 14 residues. Germline loops: CDR1 KGHSH, CDR2 LQKENI. The CDR3 sequence: CASSPPGISETQYF. The CDR3, as DNA: TGTGCCAGCTCACCCCCCGGTATTTCAGAGACCCAGTACTTC.

The chain uses TRBV5-4 and TRBJ1-3; TRBD1 might be the D (6 bases). The germline V gene encodes CDR1 SGHNT and CDR2 YYREEE (reference sequence). The CDR3 totals 16 residues. V lost 0 bases and J lost 1, with 11 bases in between. CDR3 amino acids: CASSLGDRRSGNTIYF. The CDR3 DNA reads as TGTGCCAGCAGCTTGGGTGACAGGAGGTCTGGAAACACCATATATTTT. Full variable domain (remainder filled in from reference TRBV5-4 and TRBJ1-3): ETGVTQSPTHLIKTRGQQVTLRCSSQSGHNTVSWYQQALGQGPQFIFQYYREEENGRGNFPPRFSGLQFPNYSSELNVNALELDDSALYLCASSLGDRRSGNTIYFGEGSWLTVV.

This clone has more than one count but fewer than ten. The chain employs TRBV6-5 and TRBJ1-2, with a weak D call TRBD1 (5 bases). The V gene lost 2 bases and the J gene lost 4 bases, with 17 bases spanning the gap. CDR1 is MNHEY and CDR2 is SVGAGI in the germline V gene. This CDR3 contains 16 residues. CDR3 nucleotides: TGTGCCAGCAGTTACCTCCCGTCCGGAGGGGCCTATGGCTACACCTTC. Its translation is CASSYLPSGGAYGYTF.

This clone was found once. The chain is built from TRBV18 and TRBJ2-7; D is perhaps TRBD2 (5 bases). The germline V gene encodes CDR1 KGHSH and CDR2 LQKENI. The V gene lost 3 bases and the J gene lost 3 bases, with 9 bases spanning the gap. CDR3 length: 13 amino acids. The CDR3 reads CASSPRGVYEQYF. The CDR3 DNA is TGTGCCAGCTCACCCCGGGGAGTCTACGAGCAGTACTTC.

The V and J genes are TRBV6-6 and TRBJ2-5; tentative D call: TRBD1 (7 bases). This CDR3 has 12 residues. CDR1 MNHNY and CDR2 SVGAGI come from the germline V gene (reference sequence). Trimming cost V 11 bases and J 5 bases, with 15 bases left between them. The CDR3 region is CAFGQAGETQYF. The CDR3 nucleotides read TGTGCCTTTGGACAGGCGGGGGAGACCCAGTACTTC.

The CDR3 is CASSRRGGKGRGANVLTF. In DNA form, the CDR3 reads TGTGCCAGCAGCCGCCGGGGAGGGAAGGGGAGAGGGGCCAACGTCCTGACTTTC. The V gene is TRBV11-1, the J gene TRBJ2-6; 7 nucleotides line up with TRBD2. Germline-derived CDR1 and CDR2 are SGHAT and FQDESV (reference sequence). Unmatched junction bases numbered 14, after V lost 5 bases and J lost 4 bases. The CDR3 contains 18 residues.

The rearrangement uses TRBV19 and TRBJ2-4; 10 positions agree with TRBD1. Germline loops: CDR1 LNHDA, CDR2 SQIVND (reference sequence). With 1 base clipped from V and 9 bases from J, the junction kept 6 bases outside the gene matches. The CDR3 contains 15 residues. In nucleotides, the CDR3 is TGTGCCAGTAGTATAGGAGGGACAGGGGTGGCCATTCAGTACTTC. This sequence encodes CASSIGGTGVAIQYF.

The CDR3 loop reads CASSLGRSAYEQYF. CDR3 nucleotides: TGTGCCAGCAGCTTAGGCCGCAGCGCCTACGAGCAGTACTTC. The genes are TRBV7-2 and TRBJ2-7; D gene uncertain. V lost 1 base and J 2 bases, leaving 9 bases between the germline ends. The CDR3 runs to 14 residues. Per the germline V gene, CDR1 is SGHTA and CDR2 is FQGNSA.

This chain joins TRBV18 and TRBJ2-3, with 10 bases lining up with TRBD2. The CDR3 is 15 amino acids. Trimming removed 4 bases from V and 0 bases from J; junction bases left unmatched: 1. The germline V gene encodes CDR1 KGHSH and CDR2 LQKENI. The CDR3 protein is CASSRTSGSTDTQYF. CDR3 nucleotide sequence: TGTGCCAGCTCACGGACTAGCGGTAGCACAGATACGCAGTATTTT. The variable domain in full, completed from reference TRBV18 and TRBJ2-3, reads NAGVMQNPRHLVRRRGQEARLRCSPMKGHSHVYWYRQLPEEGLKFMVYLQKENIIDESGMPKERFSAEFPKEGPSILRIQQVVRGDSAAYFCASSRTSGSTDTQYFGPGTRLTVL.

This clone appeared once. The rearrangement joins TRBV7-2 to TRBJ1-2, with TRBD1 as a possible D gene (6 bases). CDR3 length: 13 residues. V was shortened by 3 bases and J by 3 bases, with 8 bases between the two germline ends. Germline V lookup: CDR1 SGHTA, CDR2 FQGNSA. CDR3 nucleotide sequence: TGTGCCAGCAGCTTGCGACAGGACTATGGCTACACCTTC. This gives the protein CASSLRQDYGYTF.